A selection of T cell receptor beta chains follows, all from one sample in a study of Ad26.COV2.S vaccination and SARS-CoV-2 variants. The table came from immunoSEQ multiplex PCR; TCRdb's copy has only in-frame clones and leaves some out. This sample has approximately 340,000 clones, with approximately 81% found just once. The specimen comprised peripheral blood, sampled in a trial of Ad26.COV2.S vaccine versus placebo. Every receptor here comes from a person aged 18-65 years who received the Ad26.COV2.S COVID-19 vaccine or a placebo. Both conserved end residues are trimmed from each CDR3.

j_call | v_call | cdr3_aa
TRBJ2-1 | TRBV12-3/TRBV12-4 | ASSSDRGFEQF
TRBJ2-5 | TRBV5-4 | ASSWGTEQETQY
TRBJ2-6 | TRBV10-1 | AKSRGANVLT
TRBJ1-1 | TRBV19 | ASSMGFREGTEAF
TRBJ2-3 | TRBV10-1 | ASSESVPDTQY
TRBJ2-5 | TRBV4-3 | ASSQVGLQETQY
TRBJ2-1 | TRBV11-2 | ASSRYGLAGNYNEQF
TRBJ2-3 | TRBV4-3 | ASSQDYPSGDTDTQY
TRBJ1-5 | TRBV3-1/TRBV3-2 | ASSQGNSNQPQH
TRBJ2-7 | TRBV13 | ASSSLGGGEQY
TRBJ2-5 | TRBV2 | ASSARTGTGRQETQY
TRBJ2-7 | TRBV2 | ASSEQGRITYEQY